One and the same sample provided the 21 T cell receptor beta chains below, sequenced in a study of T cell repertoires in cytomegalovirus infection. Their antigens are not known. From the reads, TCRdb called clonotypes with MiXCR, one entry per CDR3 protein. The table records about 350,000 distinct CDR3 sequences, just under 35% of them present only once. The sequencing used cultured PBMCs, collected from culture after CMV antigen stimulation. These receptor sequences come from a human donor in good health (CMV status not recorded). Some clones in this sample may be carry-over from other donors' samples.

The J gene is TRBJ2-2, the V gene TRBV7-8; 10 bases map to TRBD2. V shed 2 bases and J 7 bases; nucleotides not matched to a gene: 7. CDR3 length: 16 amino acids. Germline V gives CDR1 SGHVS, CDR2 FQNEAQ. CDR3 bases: TGTGCCAGCAGCTTATTAGAGGCTAGCGGGGGCGGGGAGCTGTTTTTT. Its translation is CASSLLEASGGGELFF.

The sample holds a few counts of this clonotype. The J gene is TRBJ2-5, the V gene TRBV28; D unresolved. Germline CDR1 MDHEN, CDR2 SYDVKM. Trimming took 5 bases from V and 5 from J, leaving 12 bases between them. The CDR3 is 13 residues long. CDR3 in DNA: TGTGCCAGCAGTCTGCCCCCTACGGAGACCCAGTACTTC. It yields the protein CASSLPPTETQYF.

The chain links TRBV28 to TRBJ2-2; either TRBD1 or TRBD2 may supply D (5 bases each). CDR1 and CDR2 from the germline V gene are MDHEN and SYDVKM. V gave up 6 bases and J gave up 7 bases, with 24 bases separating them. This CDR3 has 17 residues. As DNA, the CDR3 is TGTGCCAGCAGGGGACCGGGCCGGGGCCACGGGAACGGGGAGCTGTTTTTT. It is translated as CASRGPGRGHGNGELFF.

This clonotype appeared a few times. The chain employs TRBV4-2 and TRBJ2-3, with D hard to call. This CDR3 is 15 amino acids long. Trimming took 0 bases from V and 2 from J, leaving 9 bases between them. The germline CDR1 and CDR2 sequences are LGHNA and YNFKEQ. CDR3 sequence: CASSQESTFTDTQYF. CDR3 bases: TGTGCCAGCAGCCAAGAAAGTACTTTCACAGATACGCAGTATTTT.

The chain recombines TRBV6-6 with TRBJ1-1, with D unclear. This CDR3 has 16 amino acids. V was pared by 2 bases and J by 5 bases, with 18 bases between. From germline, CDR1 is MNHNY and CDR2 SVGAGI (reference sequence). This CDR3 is CASSYSWPNDGTEAFF. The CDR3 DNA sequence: TGTGCCAGCAGTTACAGTTGGCCTAATGATGGTACTGAAGCTTTCTTT.

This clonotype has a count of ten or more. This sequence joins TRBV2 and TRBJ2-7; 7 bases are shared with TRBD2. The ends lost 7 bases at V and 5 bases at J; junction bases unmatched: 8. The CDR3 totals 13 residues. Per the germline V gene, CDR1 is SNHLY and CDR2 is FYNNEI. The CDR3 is CASKWGGENEQYF. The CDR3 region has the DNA TGTGCCAGCAAATGGGGGGGAGAAAACGAGCAGTACTTC. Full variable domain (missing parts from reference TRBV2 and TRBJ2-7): EPEVTQTPSHQVTQMGQEVILRCVPISNHLYFYWYRQILGQKVEFLVSFYNNEISEKSEIFDDQFSVERPDGSNFTLKIRSTKLEDSAMYFCASKWGGENEQYFGPGTRLTVT.

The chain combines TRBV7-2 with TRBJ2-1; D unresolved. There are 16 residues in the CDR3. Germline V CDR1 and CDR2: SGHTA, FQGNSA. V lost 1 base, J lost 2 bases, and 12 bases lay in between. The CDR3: CASSLVSVRPYNEQFF. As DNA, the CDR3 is TGTGCCAGCAGCTTAGTATCTGTCAGGCCCTACAATGAGCAGTTCTTC.

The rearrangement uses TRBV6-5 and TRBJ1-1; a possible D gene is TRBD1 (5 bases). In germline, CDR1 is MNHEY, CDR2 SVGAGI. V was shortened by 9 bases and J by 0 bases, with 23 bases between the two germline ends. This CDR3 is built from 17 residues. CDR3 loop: CARWRDSWLLMNTEAFF. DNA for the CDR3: TGTGCCAGGTGGAGGGACTCATGGCTCCTTATGAACACTGAAGCTTTCTTT.

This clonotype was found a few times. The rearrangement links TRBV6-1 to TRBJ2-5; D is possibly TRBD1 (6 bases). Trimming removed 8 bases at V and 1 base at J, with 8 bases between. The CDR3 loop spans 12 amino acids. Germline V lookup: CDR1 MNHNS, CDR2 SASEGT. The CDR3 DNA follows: TGTGCCAGCCAGGACAGCCAAGAGACCCAGTACTTC. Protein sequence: CASQDSQETQYF.

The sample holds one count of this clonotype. The CDR3 nucleotides are TGTGCCATCAGTGAAGCACGAGAAGGTTACGAGCAGTACTTC. It specifies CAISEAREGYEQYF. The genes are TRBV10-3 and TRBJ2-7; D remains unclear. Germline V gene lookup returns CDR1 ENHRY and CDR2 SYGVKD. V gave up 3 bases and J gave up 4 bases, with 13 bases separating them. CDR3 length equals 14 residues.

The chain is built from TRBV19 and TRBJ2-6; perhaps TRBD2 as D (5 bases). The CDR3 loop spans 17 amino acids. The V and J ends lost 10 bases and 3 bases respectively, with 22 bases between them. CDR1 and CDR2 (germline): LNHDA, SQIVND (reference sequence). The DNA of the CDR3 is TGTGCCACCCCCCCAAGAGGGATTCTAGGTGGGGCCAACGTCCTGACTTTC. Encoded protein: CATPPRGILGGANVLTF.

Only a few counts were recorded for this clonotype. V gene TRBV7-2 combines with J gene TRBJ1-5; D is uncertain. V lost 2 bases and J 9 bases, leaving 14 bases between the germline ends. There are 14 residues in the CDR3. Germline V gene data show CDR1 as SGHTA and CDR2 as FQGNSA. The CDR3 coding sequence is TGTGCCAGCAGCTTAATGCCGCCTACACCGCCCCAGCATTTT. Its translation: CASSLMPPTPPQHF.

The CDR3 nucleotides are TGTGCCAGCTCACCGGCGGCTTATTCCGGGGAGCTGTTTTTT. This codes for CASSPAAYSGELFF. This rearrangement joins TRBV18 to TRBJ2-2, with D unresolved. The V end lost 3 bases, the J end lost 6 bases, and 11 bases lay between the germline ends. The CDR3 extends over 14 amino acids. Germline CDR1 is KGHSH and CDR2 is LQKENI.

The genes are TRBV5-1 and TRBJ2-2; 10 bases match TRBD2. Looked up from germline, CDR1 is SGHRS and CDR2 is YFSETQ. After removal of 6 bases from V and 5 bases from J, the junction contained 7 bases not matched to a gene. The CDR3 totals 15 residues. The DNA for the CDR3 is TGCGCCAGCATAGATGGACTAGCGGAAACCGGGGAGCTGTTTTTT. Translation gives CASIDGLAETGELFF. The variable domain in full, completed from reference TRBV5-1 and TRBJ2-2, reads KAGVTQTPRYLIKTRGQQVTLSCSPISGHRSVSWYQQTPGQGLQFLFEYFSETQRNKGNFPGRFSGRQFSNSRSEMNVSTLELGDSALYLCASIDGLAETGELFFGEGSRLTVL.

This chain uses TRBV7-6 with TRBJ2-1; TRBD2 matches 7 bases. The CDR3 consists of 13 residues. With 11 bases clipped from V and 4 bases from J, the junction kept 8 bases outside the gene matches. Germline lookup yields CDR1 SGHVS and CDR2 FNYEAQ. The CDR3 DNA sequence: TGTGCCGGGCGGGAGACGGGGTACAATGAGCAGTTCTTC. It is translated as CAGRETGYNEQFF.

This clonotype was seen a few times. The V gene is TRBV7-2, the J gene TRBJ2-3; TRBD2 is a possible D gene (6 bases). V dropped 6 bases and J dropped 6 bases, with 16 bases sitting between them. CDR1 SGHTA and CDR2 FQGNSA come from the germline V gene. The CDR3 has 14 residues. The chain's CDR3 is CASSYRDWFDTQYF. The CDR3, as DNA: TGTGCCAGCAGTTACCGGGACTGGTTTGATACGCAGTATTTT.

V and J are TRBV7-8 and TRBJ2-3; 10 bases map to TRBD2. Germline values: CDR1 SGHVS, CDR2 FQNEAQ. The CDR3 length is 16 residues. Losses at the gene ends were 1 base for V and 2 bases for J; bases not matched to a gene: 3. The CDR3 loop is CASSLELAGTTDTQYF. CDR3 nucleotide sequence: TGTGCCAGCAGCTTAGAACTAGCGGGGACCACAGATACGCAGTATTTT.

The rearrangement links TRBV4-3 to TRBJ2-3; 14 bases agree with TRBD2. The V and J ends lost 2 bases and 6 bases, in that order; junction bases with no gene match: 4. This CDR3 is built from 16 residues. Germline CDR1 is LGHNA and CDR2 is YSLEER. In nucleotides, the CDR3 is TGCGCCAGCAGCCAAATGACTAGCGGGAGGGGGGATACGCAGTATTTT. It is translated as CASSQMTSGRGDTQYF.

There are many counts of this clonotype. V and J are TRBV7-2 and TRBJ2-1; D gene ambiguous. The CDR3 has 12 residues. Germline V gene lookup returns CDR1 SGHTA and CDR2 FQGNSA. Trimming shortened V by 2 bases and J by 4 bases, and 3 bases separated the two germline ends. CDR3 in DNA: TGTGCCAGCAGCTTAATGTACAATGAGCAGTTCTTC. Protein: CASSLMYNEQFF. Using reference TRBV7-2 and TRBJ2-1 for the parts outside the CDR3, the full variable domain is GAGVSQSPSNKVTEKGKDVELRCDPISGHTALYWYRQSLGQGLEFLIYFQGNSAPDKSGLPSDRFSAERTGGSVSTLTIQRTQQEDSAVYLCASSLMYNEQFFGPGTRLTVL.

The CDR3 reads CASSPYPTKVDGEKLFF. In DNA, the CDR3 is TGCGCCAGCAGCCCCTACCCCACAAAGGTGGACGGGGAAAAACTGTTTTTT. This sequence joins TRBV4-1 and TRBJ1-4; no clear D. The CDR3 length is 17 residues. Deletions cut 4 bases from V and 8 bases from J, with 23 bases between. The germline CDR1 and CDR2 sequences are MGHRA and YSYEKL.

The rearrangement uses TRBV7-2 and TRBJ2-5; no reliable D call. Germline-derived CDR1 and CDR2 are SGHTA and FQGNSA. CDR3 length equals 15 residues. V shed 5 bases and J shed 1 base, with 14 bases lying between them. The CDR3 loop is CASSPVLGPQETQYF. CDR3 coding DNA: TGTGCCAGCAGCCCGGTCCTAGGTCCCCAAGAGACCCAGTACTTC.